These 22 T cell receptor beta chains share one sample of origin, sequenced in a study of T cells in narcolepsy. The repertoire was sequenced with immunoSEQ multiplex PCR; TCRdb's copy has only in-frame clones and lacks some. Of just over 20,000 clones listed, roughly nine tenths were seen once; the top ten hold under 1.4%. The specimen was CD45RA- memory CD4+ T cells from PBMCs. The receptors shown here come from a human donor with narcolepsy.

V is TRBV7-6 and J is TRBJ2-3, with D hard to call. The germline V gene encodes CDR1 SGHVS and CDR2 FNYEAQ. V shed 1 base and J shed 2 bases, with 10 bases lying between them. The length of the CDR3 is 15 residues. The CDR3 here is CASSLGERYTDTQYF. CDR3 DNA: TGTGCCAGCAGCTTAGGGGAACGGTACACAGATACGCAGTATTTT.

The V and J genes are TRBV19 and TRBJ1-2; D is perhaps TRBD1 (6 bases). Trimming cost V 5 bases and J 3 bases, with 10 bases left between them. CDR3 length equals 13 residues. The germline gives CDR1 LNHDA, CDR2 SQIVND (reference sequence). The CDR3: CASSSGTHYGYTF. The CDR3 DNA follows: TGTGCCAGTAGTTCCGGGACACACTATGGCTACACCTTC.

This clone was found once. The chain is built from TRBV28 and TRBJ1-1; no firm D call. CDR1 and CDR2 from the germline V gene are MDHEN and SYDVKM. The CDR3 contains 14 residues. Trimming removed 2 bases from V and 7 bases from J, with 14 bases in between. The CDR3 loop is CASSLLTSQNEAFF. The CDR3 nucleotides read TGTGCCAGCAGTTTACTCACCAGCCAAAATGAAGCTTTCTTT.

This chain joins TRBV14 and TRBJ1-1, with D hard to call. Trimming took off 3 bases at V and 0 bases at J, with 5 bases between the two ends. Germline V CDR1 and CDR2: SGHDN, FVKESK. This CDR3 has 13 residues. The CDR3 loop reads CASSQGMNTEAFF. CDR3 nucleotide sequence: TGTGCCAGCAGCCAGGGTATGAACACTGAAGCTTTCTTT.

V and J are TRBV11-2 and TRBJ1-2, with TRBD1 as a possible D gene (6 bases). CDR1 is SGHAT and CDR2 is FQNNGV in the germline V gene. V was clipped by 4 bases and J by 0 bases, with 15 bases between them. The CDR3 covers 16 residues. CDR3 sequence: CASSSLKRTANYGYTF. CDR3 nucleotides: TGTGCCAGCAGCTCCCTTAAAAGGACAGCTAACTATGGCTACACCTTC.

The chain has TRBV27 and TRBJ2-1, with 11 bases aligning to TRBD1. Germline V lookup: CDR1 MNHEY, CDR2 SMNVEV (reference sequence). The CDR3 is 15 residues long. V trimming: 2 bases; J trimming: 10 bases; junction bases outside the gene matches: 7. The CDR3 here is CASSLEDRGQGEQFF. In DNA, the CDR3 is TGTGCCAGCAGTTTAGAGGACAGGGGGCAAGGGGAGCAGTTCTTC.

This chain connects TRBV5-4 to TRBJ2-1; 10 bases fit TRBD2. CDR3 length: 14 residues. Germline trimming cut 9 bases from V and 8 bases from J; bases unmatched to any gene: 11. Germline V lookup: CDR1 SGHNT, CDR2 YYREEE (reference sequence). The CDR3 here is CAIKVRLAGDEQFF. The CDR3 DNA is TGTGCCATCAAGGTCAGGCTAGCGGGAGATGAGCAGTTCTTC. Filled out from reference TRBV5-4 and TRBJ2-1, the complete variable domain reads ETGVTQSPTHLIKTRGQQVTLRCSSQSGHNTVSWYQQALGQGPQFIFQYYREEENGRGNFPPRFSGLQFPNYSSELNVNALELDDSALYLCAIKVRLAGDEQFFGPGTRLTVL.

The V and J genes are TRBV18 and TRBJ2-4, with 8 bases that match TRBD1. Trimming cost V 2 bases and J 0 bases; bases outside gene matches: 12. The germline V gene has CDR1 KGHSH and CDR2 LQKENI. The CDR3 is 19 residues long. This CDR3 reads CASSPRAGGNILAKNIQYF. CDR3 coding DNA: TGTGCCAGCTCACCAAGGGCAGGGGGCAACATTTTAGCCAAAAACATTCAGTACTTC. Based on the CDR3 plus reference TRBV18 and TRBJ2-4, the full variable domain is NAGVMQNPRHLVRRRGQEARLRCSPMKGHSHVYWYRQLPEEGLKFMVYLQKENIIDESGMPKERFSAEFPKEGPSILRIQQVVRGDSAAYFCASSPRAGGNILAKNIQYFGAGTRLSVL.

The genes are TRBV19 and TRBJ1-1; tentative D call: TRBD1 (5 bases). Trimming took off 11 bases at V and 1 base at J, with 23 bases between the two ends. From germline, CDR1 is LNHDA and CDR2 SQIVND (reference sequence). This CDR3 has 16 amino acids. As DNA, the CDR3 is TGTGCCGCGAGGGACGACCATCGACATTCGAACACTGAAGCTTTCTTT. This gives the protein CAARDDHRHSNTEAFF. The variable domain in full, with the rest retrieved from reference TRBV19 and TRBJ1-1, is DGGITQSPKYLFRKEGQNVTLSCEQNLNHDAMYWYRQDPGQGLRLIYYSQIVNDFQKGDIAEGYSVSREKKESFPLTVTSAQKNPTAFYLCAARDDHRHSNTEAFFGQGTRLTVV.

This clone was seen once. The rearrangement uses TRBV6-1 and TRBJ2-3, with D possibly being TRBD2 (7 bases). The V gene lost 4 bases and the J gene lost 1 base, with 9 bases spanning the gap. Germline-derived CDR1 and CDR2 are MNHNS and SASEGT. CDR3 size: 14 residues. The CDR3 DNA is TGTGCCAGCAGTGGGGGGGGCGGCACAGATACGCAGTATTTT. Its translation: CASSGGGGTDTQYF.

The J gene is TRBJ1-2, the V gene TRBV7-2, with D unresolved. The CDR3 runs 11 residues. Per the germline V gene, CDR1 is SGHTA and CDR2 is FQGNSA. V was cut by 5 bases and J by 6 bases, with 7 bases left in between. CDR3 bases: TGTGCCAGCAGCCCCCGCAATGGCTACACCTTC. Residues: CASSPRNGYTF.

This chain joins TRBV5-1 and TRBJ2-1; D is perhaps TRBD1 or TRBD2 (5 bases each). The CDR3 contains 17 residues. Germline-derived CDR1 and CDR2 are SGHRS and YFSETQ. V lost 5 bases and J lost 0, with 18 bases in between. The CDR3 is CASRGLRDGHSYNEQFF. The CDR3 DNA is TGCGCCAGCAGGGGATTAAGGGACGGCCACTCCTACAATGAGCAGTTCTTC.

With respect to this clone: Other DNA sequences within the sample encode an identical CDR3. The chain couples TRBV6-5 to TRBJ1-3; perhaps TRBD1 as D (5 bases). The CDR3 covers 14 residues. The germline V gene has CDR1 MNHEY and CDR2 SVGAGI. Trimming took 5 bases from V and 3 from J, leaving 11 bases between them. The CDR3 sequence: CASSQGTLGNTIYF. Here the CDR3 DNA reads TGTGCCAGCAGTCAAGGGACTCTTGGAAACACCATATATTTT.

The rearrangement uses TRBV5-1 and TRBJ2-3, with a tentative D call TRBD1 (5 bases). The V gene's germline CDR1 is SGHRS and CDR2 YFSETQ. V lost 1 base to trimming and J lost 2 bases, with 11 bases between them. The CDR3 has 15 residues. This chain's CDR3 is CASSLQGYYTDTQYF. CDR3 DNA sequence: TGCGCCAGCAGCTTGCAGGGTTATTACACAGATACGCAGTATTTT.

The V call is TRBV15, the J call TRBJ2-2, with TRBD1 as a possible D gene (6 bases). Deletions cut 5 bases from V and 3 bases from J, with 13 bases between. Per germline, CDR1 LNHNV and CDR2 YYDKDF (reference sequence). The CDR3 consists of 15 residues. The CDR3, as DNA: TGTGCCACCAGCCCGGACAGACAGTACACCGGGGAGCTGTTTTTT. This translates into CATSPDRQYTGELFF.

The chain links TRBV7-8 to TRBJ2-7; TRBD1 matches at 7 bases. This CDR3 has 18 residues. The germline CDR1 and CDR2 sequences are SGHVS and FQNEAQ. V shed 3 bases, J shed 2 bases, and the junction held 16 bases outside the gene matches. CDR3 sequence reads: CASSFSSGQLQLTYEQYF. The CDR3 DNA follows: TGTGCCAGCAGCTTTAGTTCGGGACAGCTGCAACTGACCTACGAGCAGTACTTC.

The gene calls are TRBV28 and TRBJ1-5; TRBD1 matches at 10 bases. The CDR3 has 15 residues. Germline loops: CDR1 MDHEN, CDR2 SYDVKM. The ends lost 10 bases at V and 4 bases at J; junction bases unmatched: 10. CDR3: CATPGDRGRNQPQHF. The DNA for the CDR3 is TGTGCCACCCCGGGAGACAGGGGGCGAAATCAGCCCCAGCATTTT.

J is TRBJ1-1 and V is TRBV7-2; D remains unclear. Trimming pared 5 bases from V and 0 bases from J, leaving 10 bases between. Germline CDR1 is SGHTA and CDR2 is FQGNSA. The CDR3 has 14 amino acids. The CDR3 region has the DNA TGTGCCAGCAGCCTCCAGGTTCTGAACACTGAAGCTTTCTTT. This codes for CASSLQVLNTEAFF. Drawing the rest from reference TRBV7-2 and TRBJ1-1, the complete variable domain is GAGVSQSPSNKVTEKGKDVELRCDPISGHTALYWYRQSLGQGLEFLIYFQGNSAPDKSGLPSDRFSAERTGGSVSTLTIQRTQQEDSAVYLCASSLQVLNTEAFFGQGTRLTVV.

The chain has TRBV28 and TRBJ2-1, with 9 positions matching TRBD2. This CDR3 is built from 17 residues. Germline lookup yields CDR1 MDHEN and CDR2 SYDVKM. The ends lost 6 bases at V and 5 bases at J; junction bases unmatched: 14. The DNA for the CDR3 is TGTGCCAGCAGGTCGATCCTGGGACTAGCAACCCACAATGAGCAGTTCTTC. Its protein is CASRSILGLATHNEQFF.

The chain uses TRBV4-2 and TRBJ2-7; 8 nucleotides agree with TRBD1. The length of the CDR3 is 16 residues. Germline CDR1 reads LGHNA; CDR2 reads YNFKEQ. The V gene end was trimmed by 3 bases and the J gene end by 5 bases; junction bases not matched to a gene: 12. The DNA for the CDR3 is TGTGCCAGCAGCCAGATACAGGGGGTCTCCTCTCACGAGCAGTACTTC. Amino acids: CASSQIQGVSSHEQYF.

The DNA of the CDR3 is TGTGCCAGCAGCGTAGTGGGGAGCTCCTACAATGAGCAGTTCTTC. This translates into CASSVVGSSYNEQFF. The chain uses TRBV9 and TRBJ2-1; D might be TRBD2 (5 bases). The CDR3 is 15 residues long. V lost 0 bases and J 0 bases, leaving 7 bases between the germline ends. Germline lookup yields CDR1 SGDLS and CDR2 YYNGEE.

The chain employs TRBV4-1 and TRBJ2-7; 10 nucleotides align to TRBD2. Germline V gene lookup returns CDR1 MGHRA and CDR2 YSYEKL. The V and J ends lost 0 bases and 5 bases, in that order; junction bases with no gene match: 7. The CDR3 runs 16 residues. For the CDR3, the DNA is TGCGCCAGCAGCCAAGATGTGGGACTAGCGAGCCACGAGCAGTACTTC. It is translated as CASSQDVGLASHEQYF.